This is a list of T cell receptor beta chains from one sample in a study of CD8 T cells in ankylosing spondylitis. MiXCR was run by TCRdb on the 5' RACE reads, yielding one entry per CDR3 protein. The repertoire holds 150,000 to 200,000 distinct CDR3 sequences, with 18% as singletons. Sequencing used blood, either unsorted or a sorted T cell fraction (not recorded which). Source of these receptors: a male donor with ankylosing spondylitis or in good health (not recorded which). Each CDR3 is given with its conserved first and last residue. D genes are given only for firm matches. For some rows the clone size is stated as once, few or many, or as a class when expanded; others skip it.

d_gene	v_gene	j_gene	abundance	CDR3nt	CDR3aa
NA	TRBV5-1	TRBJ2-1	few	TGCGCCAGCAGCTTGGCAACTAACACCTACAATGAGCAGTTCTTC	CASSLATNTYNEQFF
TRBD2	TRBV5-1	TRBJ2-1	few	TGCGCCAGCAGCTTGTTGTCTCTGTCGGGACTAGCGGTCTCCTACAATGAGCAGTTCTTC	CASSLLSLSGLAVSYNEQFF
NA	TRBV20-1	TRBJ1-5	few	TGCAGTGCTCCCGATCGTGCGGCAGATAGCAATCAGCCCCAGCATTTT	CSAPDRAADSNQPQHF
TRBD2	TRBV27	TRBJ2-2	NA	TGTGCCAGCGGCCCGACTAGCCAGAACACCGGGGAGCTGTTTTTT	CASGPTSQNTGELFF
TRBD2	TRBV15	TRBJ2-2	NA	TGTGCCACCAGCAGAGGGTCTAGCGGGGAGACCGGGGAGCTGTTTTTT	CATSRGSSGETGELFF
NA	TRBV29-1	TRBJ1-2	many	TGCAGCGTTGATCTGCGGGCAGAGACTAACTATGGCTACACCTTC	CSVDLRAETNYGYTF
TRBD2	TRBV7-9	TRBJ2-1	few	TGTGCCAGCAGACTAGCGGGAGGAAACAATGAGCAGTTCTTC	CASRLAGGNNEQFF
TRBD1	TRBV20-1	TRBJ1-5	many	TGCAGTGCTAGAGGGACAGGGTACAATCAGCCCCAGCATTTT	CSARGTGYNQPQHF
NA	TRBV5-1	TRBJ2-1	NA	TGCGCCAGCAGCACTTTAGCGGCTTCCTCCTACAATGAGCAGTTCTTC	CASSTLAASSYNEQFF
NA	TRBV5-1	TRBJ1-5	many	TGCGCCAGCAGCTTGGCGGGAGATCAGCCCCAGCATTTT	CASSLAGDQPQHF
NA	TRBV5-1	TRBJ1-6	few	TGCGCCAGCAGCGGGGACGGGTGGGATTCACCCCTCCACTTT	CASSGDGWDSPLHF
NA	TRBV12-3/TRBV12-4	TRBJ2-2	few	TGTGCCAGCAGTTCTTCAGTAGGTCGGGGGGAGCTGTTTTTT	CASSSSVGRGELFF
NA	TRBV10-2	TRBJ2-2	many	TGCGCCAGCAGTTCCGCTGCCGCCGGGGAGCTGTTTTTT	CASSSAAAGELFF
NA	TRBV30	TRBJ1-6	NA	TGTGCCTGGAGTGTATCGGGGAATTCACCCCTCCACTTT	CAWSVSGNSPLHF
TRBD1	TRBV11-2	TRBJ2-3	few	TGTGCCAGCAGCTTAGGTTTCAGGACAGGGGGCTCCACAGATACGCAGTATTTT	CASSLGFRTGGSTDTQYF
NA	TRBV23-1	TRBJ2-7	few	TGCGCCAGCAGTCACCCAACCGGGACATGCTACGAGCAGTACTTC	CASSHPTGTCYEQYF
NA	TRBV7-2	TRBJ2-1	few	TGTGCCAGCAGCTTAGTGGGTGGGCCGACTTCCTACAATGAGCAGTTCTTC	CASSLVGGPTSYNEQFF
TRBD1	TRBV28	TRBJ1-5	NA	TGTGCCAGCACAGGGGGCTATCAGCCCCAGCATTTT	CASTGGYQPQHF
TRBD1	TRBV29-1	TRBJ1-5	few	TGCAGCGTTGTAGAGGGGACAGACTCCAATCAGCCCCAGCATTTT	CSVVEGTDSNQPQHF
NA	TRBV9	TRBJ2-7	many	TGTGCCAGCAGCGTAGCTCTCAGTAGTTCCTACGAGCAGTACTTC	CASSVALSSSYEQYF
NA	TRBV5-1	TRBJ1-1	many	TGCGCCAGCAGCTTGGGAATTAATGTGAACACTGAAGCTTTCTTT	CASSLGINVNTEAFF
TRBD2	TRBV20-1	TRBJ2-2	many	TGCAGTGCTAGCTCGCTCCTTAGCGGGGTCACCGGGGAGCTGTTTTTT	CSASSLLSGVTGELFF
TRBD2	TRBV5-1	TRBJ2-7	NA	TGCGCCAGCAGCTTTAGCGCGGGGGGATACGAGCAGTACTTC	CASSFSAGGYEQYF
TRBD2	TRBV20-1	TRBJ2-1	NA	TGCAGTGCTAGAGAGGAGCGGGAGTTGTCCTACAATGAGCAGTTCTTC	CSAREERELSYNEQFF
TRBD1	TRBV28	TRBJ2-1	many	TGTGCCAGCAGTTTTCCCGGGACAGGCAACAATGAGCAGTTCTTC	CASSFPGTGNNEQFF
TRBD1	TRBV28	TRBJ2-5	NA	TGTGCCAGCTGGGACAGGGGGATTCAAGAGACCCAGTACTTC	CASWDRGIQETQYF
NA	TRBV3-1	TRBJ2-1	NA	TGTGCCAGCAGCCAAGAGAGGCACAATGAGCAGTTCTTC	CASSQERHNEQFF
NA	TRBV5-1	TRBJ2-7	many	TGCGCCAGCAGCTTGGGTCCTCCAGACGAGCAGTACTTC	CASSLGPPDEQYF
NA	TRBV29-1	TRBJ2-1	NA	TGCAGCGTTGTATATAACACAGGTTACAATGAGCAGTTCTTC	CSVVYNTGYNEQFF
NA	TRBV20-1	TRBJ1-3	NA	TGCAGTGCTAGGGTAGTCGGAAACACCATATATTTT	CSARVVGNTIYF
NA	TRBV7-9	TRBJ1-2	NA	TGTGCCAGCAGCTTAGGAGGGACCTCCTATGGCCACACCTTC	CASSLGGTSYGHTF
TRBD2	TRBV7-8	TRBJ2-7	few	TGTGCCAGCAGCTCCCGATATCTGACTAGCGGGAGTTCCTACGAGCAGTACTTC	CASSSRYLTSGSSYEQYF
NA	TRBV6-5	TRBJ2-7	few	TGTGCCAGCAGTCCTTGGTTGGGCGAGCAGTACTTC	CASSPWLGEQYF
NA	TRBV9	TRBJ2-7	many	TGTGCCAGCAGCTCCGCTTCTAACGTCTACGAGCAGTACTTC	CASSSASNVYEQYF
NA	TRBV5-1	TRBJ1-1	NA	TGCGCCAGCAGCTCGGACAGTTACACTGAAGCTTTCTTT	CASSSDSYTEAFF
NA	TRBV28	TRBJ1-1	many	TGTGCCAGCAGTTTACATGCCGGCAAGGGCACTGAAGCTTTCTTT	CASSLHAGKGTEAFF
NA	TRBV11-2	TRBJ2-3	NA	TGTGCCAGCACTCCCAGCACAGATACGCAGTATTTT	CASTPSTDTQYF
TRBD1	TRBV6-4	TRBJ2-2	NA	TGTGCCAGCAGAAGGGGGCCTTTCACCGGGGAGCTGTTTTTT	CASRRGPFTGELFF
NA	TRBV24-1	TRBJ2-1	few	TGTGCCACCAGTGATTTGGGGACTGGCCTAACCAATGAGCAGTTCTTC	CATSDLGTGLTNEQFF
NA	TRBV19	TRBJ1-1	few	TGTGCCAGTAGTATCGACCATTACACTGAAGCTTTCTTT	CASSIDHYTEAFF
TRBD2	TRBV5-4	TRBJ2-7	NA	TGTGCCAGCAGCTCGAAGGGCGGGAGTGAAGGCGAGCAGTACTTC	CASSSKGGSEGEQYF
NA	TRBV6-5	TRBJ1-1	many	TGTGCCAGCAGTTACTCGATTCGGGGTCCCCTCTTAAACACTGAAGCTTTCTTT	CASSYSIRGPLLNTEAFF